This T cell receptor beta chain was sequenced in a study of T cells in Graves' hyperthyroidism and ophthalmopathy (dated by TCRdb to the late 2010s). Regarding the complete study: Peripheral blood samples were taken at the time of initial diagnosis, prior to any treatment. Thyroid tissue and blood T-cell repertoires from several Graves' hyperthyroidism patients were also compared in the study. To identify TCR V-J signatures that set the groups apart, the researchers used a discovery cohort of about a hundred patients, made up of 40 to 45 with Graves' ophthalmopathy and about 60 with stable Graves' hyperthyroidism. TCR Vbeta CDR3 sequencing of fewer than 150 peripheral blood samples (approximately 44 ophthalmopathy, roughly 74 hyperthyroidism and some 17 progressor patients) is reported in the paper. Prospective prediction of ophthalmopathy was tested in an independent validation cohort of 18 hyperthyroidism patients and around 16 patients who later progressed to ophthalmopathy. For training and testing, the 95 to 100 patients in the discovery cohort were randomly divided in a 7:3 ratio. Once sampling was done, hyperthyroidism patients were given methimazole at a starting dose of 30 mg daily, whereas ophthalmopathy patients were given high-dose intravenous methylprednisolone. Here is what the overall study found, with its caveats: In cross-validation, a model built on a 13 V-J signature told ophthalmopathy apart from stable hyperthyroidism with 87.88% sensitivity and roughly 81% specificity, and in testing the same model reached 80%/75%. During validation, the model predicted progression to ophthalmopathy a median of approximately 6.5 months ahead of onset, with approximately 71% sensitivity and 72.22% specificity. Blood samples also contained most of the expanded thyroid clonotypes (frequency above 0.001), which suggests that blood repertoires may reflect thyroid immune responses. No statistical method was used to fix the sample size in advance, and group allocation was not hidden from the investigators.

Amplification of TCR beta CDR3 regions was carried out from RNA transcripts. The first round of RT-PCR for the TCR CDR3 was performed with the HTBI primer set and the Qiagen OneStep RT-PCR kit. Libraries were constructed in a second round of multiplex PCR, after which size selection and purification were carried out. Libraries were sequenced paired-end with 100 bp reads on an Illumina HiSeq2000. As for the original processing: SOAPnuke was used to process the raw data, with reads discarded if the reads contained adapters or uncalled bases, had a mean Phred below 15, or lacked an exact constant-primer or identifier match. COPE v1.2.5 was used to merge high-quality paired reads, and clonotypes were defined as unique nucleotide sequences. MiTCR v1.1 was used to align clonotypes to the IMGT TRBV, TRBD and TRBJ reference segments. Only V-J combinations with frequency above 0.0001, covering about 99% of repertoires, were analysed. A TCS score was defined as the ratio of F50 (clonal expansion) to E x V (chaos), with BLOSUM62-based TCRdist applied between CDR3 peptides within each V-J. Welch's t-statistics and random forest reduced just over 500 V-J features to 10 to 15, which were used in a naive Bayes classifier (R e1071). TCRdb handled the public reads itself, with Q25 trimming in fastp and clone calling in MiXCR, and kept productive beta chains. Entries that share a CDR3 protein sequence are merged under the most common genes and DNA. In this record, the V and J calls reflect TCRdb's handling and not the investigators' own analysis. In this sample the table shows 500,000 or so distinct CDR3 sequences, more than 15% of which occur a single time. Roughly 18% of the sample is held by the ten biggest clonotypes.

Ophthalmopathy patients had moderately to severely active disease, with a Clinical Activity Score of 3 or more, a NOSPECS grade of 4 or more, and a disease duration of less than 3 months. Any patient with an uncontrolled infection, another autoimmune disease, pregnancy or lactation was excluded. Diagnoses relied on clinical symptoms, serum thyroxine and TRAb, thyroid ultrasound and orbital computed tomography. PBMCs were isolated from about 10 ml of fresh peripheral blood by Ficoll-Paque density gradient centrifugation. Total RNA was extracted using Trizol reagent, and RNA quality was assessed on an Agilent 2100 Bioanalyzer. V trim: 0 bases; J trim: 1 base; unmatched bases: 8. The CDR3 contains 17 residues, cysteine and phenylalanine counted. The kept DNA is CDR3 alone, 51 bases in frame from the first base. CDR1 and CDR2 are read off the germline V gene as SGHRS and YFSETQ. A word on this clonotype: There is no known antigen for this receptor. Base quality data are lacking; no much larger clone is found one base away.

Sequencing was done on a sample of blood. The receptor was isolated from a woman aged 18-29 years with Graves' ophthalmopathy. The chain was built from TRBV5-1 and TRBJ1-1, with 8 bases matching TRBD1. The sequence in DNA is TGCGCCAGCAGCTTGGACGGGGCCACAGGGGGGAACACTGAAGCTTTCTTT. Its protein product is CASSLDGATGGNTEAFF.